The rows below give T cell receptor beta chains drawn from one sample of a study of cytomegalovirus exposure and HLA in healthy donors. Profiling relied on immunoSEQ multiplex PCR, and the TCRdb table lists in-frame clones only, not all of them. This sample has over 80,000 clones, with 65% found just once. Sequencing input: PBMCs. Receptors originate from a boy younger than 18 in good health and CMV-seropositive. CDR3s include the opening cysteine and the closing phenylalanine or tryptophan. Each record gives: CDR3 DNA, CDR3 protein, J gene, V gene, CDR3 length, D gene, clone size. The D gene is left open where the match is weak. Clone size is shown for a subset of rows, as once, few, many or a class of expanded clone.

TGCGCCAGCAGCTTGGGTACAGGGTTAAACTACGAGCAGTACTTC,CASSLGTGLNYEQYF,TRBJ2-7,TRBV5-1,15,NA,NA
TGTGCCAGCAGCCAGCAGGGGGCCACTGAAGCTTTCTTT,CASSQQGATEAFF,TRBJ1-1,TRBV6-5,13,TRBD1,few
TGTGCCAGCAGCGAGACAGGGTCGCAGTTCTTC,CASSETGSQFF,TRBJ2-1,TRBV2,11,TRBD1,NA
TGCGCCAGCAGCCTGGACTGGGACAGGGATAATTCACCCCTCCACTTT,CASSLDWDRDNSPLHF,TRBJ1-6,TRBV5-1,16,TRBD1,few
TGTGCCAGCAATCGGGACAGAGAAGAGACCCAGTACTTC,CASNRDREETQYF,TRBJ2-5,TRBV6-1,13,TRBD1,NA
TGTGCCAGCTCACCCGGGACAGGTGAGATCGAGCAGTACTTC,CASSPGTGEIEQYF,TRBJ2-7,TRBV18,14,TRBD1,NA
TGTGCCAGCTCACCAGGAGCGGGGGGAATATCAGATACGCAGTATTTT,CASSPGAGGISDTQYF,TRBJ2-3,TRBV18,16,TRBD2,NA
TGTGCCAGCAGCTTAGGCTCAGGGGTGACCTATGGCTACACCTTC,CASSLGSGVTYGYTF,TRBJ1-2,TRBV7-9,15,NA,NA
TGTGCCAGCAGTTCAATCAAGGGGCAGGGGGCGGGTAATGAGCAGTTCTTC,CASSSIKGQGAGNEQFF,TRBJ2-1,TRBV11-2,17,TRBD1,NA
TGTGCCAGCAGTTACTCGGGCTATAGCAATCAGCCCCAGCATTTT,CASSYSGYSNQPQHF,TRBJ1-5,TRBV6-5,15,NA,NA
TGTGCCAGCAGTTACTCTTACAGCCAAAATGAAAAACTGTTTTTT,CASSYSYSQNEKLFF,TRBJ1-4,TRBV6-5,15,NA,once
TGCGCCAGCAGCTTGGCAGGGCTCCCCGAGCAGTACTTC,CASSLAGLPEQYF,TRBJ2-7,TRBV5-1,13,NA,NA
TGCGCCAGCAGCTTGGGGGTGAGAGGAGAAGCCCAGCATTTT,CASSLGVRGEAQHF,TRBJ1-5,TRBV5-1,14,NA,few
TGTGCCAGCTCACCACGCCCGGTATCCTACGAGCAGTACTTC,CASSPRPVSYEQYF,TRBJ2-7,TRBV18,14,NA,NA
TGTGCCAGCAGCTTAGCTGGACACCACTATGGCTACACCTTC,CASSLAGHHYGYTF,TRBJ1-2,TRBV7-9,14,NA,NA
TGTGCCAGCAGTTTCGGGCCCAGGGGGCTCTACGAGCAGTACTTC,CASSFGPRGLYEQYF,TRBJ2-7,TRBV27,15,TRBD1,NA
TGTGCCTGCTCAGAGGCGTCGAACACTGAAGCTTTCTTT,CACSEASNTEAFF,TRBJ1-1,TRBV30,13,NA,NA
TGCGCCAGCAGCTTGGGACAGCTTAACTATGGCTACACCTTC,CASSLGQLNYGYTF,TRBJ1-2,TRBV5-1,14,NA,once
TGTGCCTGGAGCCCCCTACGAAATACGCAGTATTTT,CAWSPLRNTQYF,TRBJ2-3,TRBV30,12,NA,NA
TGTGCCAGCAGCCCGAGGGGGCCAGCGGGAGTGAACGAGCAGTACTTC,CASSPRGPAGVNEQYF,TRBJ2-7,TRBV9,16,NA,NA
TGTGCCAGCAGTCTGCGCGGGACAGGGGGGTTCTACAATGAGCAGTTCTTC,CASSLRGTGGFYNEQFF,TRBJ2-1,TRBV27,17,TRBD1,NA
TGTGCCAGCAGCTTAGTTCAGGGGGCAACCTCAGGCTACACCTTC,CASSLVQGATSGYTF,TRBJ1-2,TRBV7-9,15,TRBD1,NA
TGCGCCAGCAGCCGTGCTAGCGGGGGATTCGCCGGGGAGCTGTTTTTT,CASSRASGGFAGELFF,TRBJ2-2,TRBV4-1,16,TRBD2,NA
TGTGCCAGCAGGGATGGGACAGCGGACGTCCTGACTTTC,CASRDGTADVLTF,TRBJ2-6,TRBV2,13,TRBD1,NA
TGTGCCAGCAGCCGGGGGAACACTGAAGCTTTCTTT,CASSRGNTEAFF,TRBJ1-1,TRBV5-6,12,NA,few
TGTGCCAGCAGCTTAGCGGGAGATGCAGATACGCAGTATTTT,CASSLAGDADTQYF,TRBJ2-3,TRBV5-4,14,TRBD2,NA